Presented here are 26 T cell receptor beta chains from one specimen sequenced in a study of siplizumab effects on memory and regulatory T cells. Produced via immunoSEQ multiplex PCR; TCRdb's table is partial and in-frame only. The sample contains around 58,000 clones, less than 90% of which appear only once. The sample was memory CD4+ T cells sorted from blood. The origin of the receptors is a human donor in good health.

CDR3 sequence reads: CASSRDREGEQFF. CDR3 coding DNA: TGTGCCAGCAGCCGGGACAGGGAAGGAGAGCAGTTCTTC. This sequence joins TRBV2 and TRBJ2-1; 9 bases fit TRBD1. CDR1 and CDR2 (germline): SNHLY, FYNNEI. J lost 10 bases, V lost 6 bases, and 7 bases had no gene match. There are 13 residues in the CDR3.

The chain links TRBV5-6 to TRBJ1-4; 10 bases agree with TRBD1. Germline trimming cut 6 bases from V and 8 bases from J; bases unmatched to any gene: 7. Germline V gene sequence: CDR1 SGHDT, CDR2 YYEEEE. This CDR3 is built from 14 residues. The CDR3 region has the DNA TGTGCCAGCACCTCGACAGGGGGCAGCGAAAAACTGTTTTTT. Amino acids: CASTSTGGSEKLFF.

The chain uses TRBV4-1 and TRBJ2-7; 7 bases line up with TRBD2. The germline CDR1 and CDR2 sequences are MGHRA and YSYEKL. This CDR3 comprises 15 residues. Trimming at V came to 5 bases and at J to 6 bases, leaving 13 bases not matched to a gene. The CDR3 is CASSKGVREWGEQYF. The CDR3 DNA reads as TGCGCCAGCAGCAAAGGGGTGCGGGAGTGGGGCGAGCAGTACTTC.

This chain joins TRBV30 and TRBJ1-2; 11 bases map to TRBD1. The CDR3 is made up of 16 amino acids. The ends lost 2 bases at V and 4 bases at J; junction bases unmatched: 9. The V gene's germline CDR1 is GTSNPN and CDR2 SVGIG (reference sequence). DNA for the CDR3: TGTGCCTGGAGTCCTCCGGGACAGGGGGTTGTCTATGGCTACACCTTC. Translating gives CAWSPPGQGVVYGYTF.

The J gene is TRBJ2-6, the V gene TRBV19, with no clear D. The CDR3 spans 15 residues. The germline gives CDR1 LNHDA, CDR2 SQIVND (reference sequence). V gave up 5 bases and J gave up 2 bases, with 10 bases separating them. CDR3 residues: CASSPQPPGANVLTF. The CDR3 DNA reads TGTGCCAGTAGTCCGCAACCCCCTGGGGCCAACGTCCTGACTTTC.

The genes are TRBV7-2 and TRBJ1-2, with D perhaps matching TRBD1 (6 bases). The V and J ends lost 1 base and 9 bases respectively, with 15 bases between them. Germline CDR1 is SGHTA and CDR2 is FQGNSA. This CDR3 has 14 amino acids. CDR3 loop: CASSLGDKARSYTF. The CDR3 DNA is TGTGCCAGCAGCTTAGGGGACAAGGCTCGAAGCTACACCTTC.

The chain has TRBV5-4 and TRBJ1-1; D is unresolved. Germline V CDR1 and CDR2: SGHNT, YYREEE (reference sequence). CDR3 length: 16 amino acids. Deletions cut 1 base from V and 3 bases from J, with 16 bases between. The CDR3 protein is CASSLPGDRFYTEAFF. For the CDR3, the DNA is TGTGCCAGCAGCTTGCCCGGGGATAGGTTTTACACTGAAGCTTTCTTT.

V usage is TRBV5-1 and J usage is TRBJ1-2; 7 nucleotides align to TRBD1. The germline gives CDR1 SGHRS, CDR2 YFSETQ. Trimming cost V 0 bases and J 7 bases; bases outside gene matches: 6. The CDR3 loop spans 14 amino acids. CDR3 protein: CASSLARGAAGYTF. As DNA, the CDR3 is TGCGCCAGCAGCTTGGCCAGGGGGGCAGCTGGCTACACCTTC. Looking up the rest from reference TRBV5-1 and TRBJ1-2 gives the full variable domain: KAGVTQTPRYLIKTRGQQVTLSCSPISGHRSVSWYQQTPGQGLQFLFEYFSETQRNKGNFPGRFSGRQFSNSRSEMNVSTLELGDSALYLCASSLARGAAGYTFGSGTRLTVV.

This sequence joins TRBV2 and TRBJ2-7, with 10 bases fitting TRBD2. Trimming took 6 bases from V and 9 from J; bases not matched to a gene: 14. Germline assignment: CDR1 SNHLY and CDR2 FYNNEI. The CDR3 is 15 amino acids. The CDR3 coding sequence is TGTGCCAGCAGCCTACAGCTAGCGGGAGTAAGTACGCAGTACTTC. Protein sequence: CASSLQLAGVSTQYF.

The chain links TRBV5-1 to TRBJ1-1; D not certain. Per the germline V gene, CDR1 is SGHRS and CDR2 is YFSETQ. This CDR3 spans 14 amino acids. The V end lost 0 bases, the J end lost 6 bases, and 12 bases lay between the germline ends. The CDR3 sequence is CASSLGGRVAEAFF. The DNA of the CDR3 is TGCGCCAGCAGCTTGGGAGGGCGAGTCGCTGAAGCTTTCTTT. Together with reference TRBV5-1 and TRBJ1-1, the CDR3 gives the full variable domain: KAGVTQTPRYLIKTRGQQVTLSCSPISGHRSVSWYQQTPGQGLQFLFEYFSETQRNKGNFPGRFSGRQFSNSRSEMNVSTLELGDSALYLCASSLGGRVAEAFFGQGTRLTVV.

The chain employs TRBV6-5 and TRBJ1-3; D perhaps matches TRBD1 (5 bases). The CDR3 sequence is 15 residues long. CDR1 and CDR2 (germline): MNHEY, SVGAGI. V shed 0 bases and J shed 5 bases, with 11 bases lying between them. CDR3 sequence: CASSYSPGPRNTIYF. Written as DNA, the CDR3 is TGTGCCAGCAGTTACTCACCGGGACCGAGAAACACCATATATTTT.

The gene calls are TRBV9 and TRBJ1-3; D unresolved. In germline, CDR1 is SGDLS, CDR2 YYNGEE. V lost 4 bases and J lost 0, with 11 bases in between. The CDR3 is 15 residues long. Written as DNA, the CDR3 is TGTGCCAGCAGCCCTCCATCTAGCTCTGGAAACACCATATATTTT. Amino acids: CASSPPSSSGNTIYF. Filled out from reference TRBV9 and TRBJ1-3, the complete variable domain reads DSGVTQTPKHLITATGQRVTLRCSPRSGDLSVYWYQQSLDQGLQFLIQYYNGEERAKGNILERFSAQQFPDLHSELNLSSLELGDSALYFCASSPPSSSGNTIYFGEGSWLTVV.

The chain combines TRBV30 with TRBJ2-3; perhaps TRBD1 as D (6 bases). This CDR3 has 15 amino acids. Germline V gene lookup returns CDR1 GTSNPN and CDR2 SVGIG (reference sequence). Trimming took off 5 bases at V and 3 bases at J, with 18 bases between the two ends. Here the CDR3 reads CAWGGTRGRTDTQYF. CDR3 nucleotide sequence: TGTGCCTGGGGCGGCACCAGGGGTAGAACAGATACGCAGTATTTT.

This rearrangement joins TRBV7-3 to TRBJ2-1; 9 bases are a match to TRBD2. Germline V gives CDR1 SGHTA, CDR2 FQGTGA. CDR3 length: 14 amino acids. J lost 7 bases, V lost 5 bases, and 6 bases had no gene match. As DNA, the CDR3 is TGTGCCAGCAGCCTTAGCGGGAGTATAAATGAGCAGTTCTTC. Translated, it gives CASSLSGSINEQFF.

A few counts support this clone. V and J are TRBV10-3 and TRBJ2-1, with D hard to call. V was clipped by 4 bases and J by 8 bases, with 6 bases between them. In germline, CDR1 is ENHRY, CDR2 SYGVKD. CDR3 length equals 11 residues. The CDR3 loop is CAISGNDEQFF. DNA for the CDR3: TGTGCCATCAGTGGGAATGATGAGCAGTTCTTC.

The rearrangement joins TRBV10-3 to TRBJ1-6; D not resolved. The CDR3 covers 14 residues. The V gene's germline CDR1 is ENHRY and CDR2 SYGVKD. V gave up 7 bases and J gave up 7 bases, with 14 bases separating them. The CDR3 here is CAIIVPGLNSPLHF. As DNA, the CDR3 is TGTGCCATCATTGTCCCGGGCCTGAATTCACCCCTCCACTTT.

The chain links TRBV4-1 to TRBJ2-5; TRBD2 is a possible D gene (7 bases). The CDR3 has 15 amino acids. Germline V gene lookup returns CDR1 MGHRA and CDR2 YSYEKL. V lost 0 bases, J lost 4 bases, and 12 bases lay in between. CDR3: CASSQEEGGRETQYF. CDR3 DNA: TGCGCCAGCAGCCAAGAGGAGGGGGGGAGAGAGACCCAGTACTTC.

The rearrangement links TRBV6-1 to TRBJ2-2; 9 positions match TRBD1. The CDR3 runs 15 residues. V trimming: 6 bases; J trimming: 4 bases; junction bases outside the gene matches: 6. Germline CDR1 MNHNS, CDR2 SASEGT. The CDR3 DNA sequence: TGTGCCAGCAGACCGGGACAGGGCATCACCGGGGAGCTGTTTTTT. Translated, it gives CASRPGQGITGELFF.

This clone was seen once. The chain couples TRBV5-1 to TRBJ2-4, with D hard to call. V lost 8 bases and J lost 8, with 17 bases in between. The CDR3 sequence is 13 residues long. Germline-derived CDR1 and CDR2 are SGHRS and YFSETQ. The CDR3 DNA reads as TGCGCCAGTGCATATTTTGGGTCCCACATTCAGTACTTC. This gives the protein CASAYFGSHIQYF.

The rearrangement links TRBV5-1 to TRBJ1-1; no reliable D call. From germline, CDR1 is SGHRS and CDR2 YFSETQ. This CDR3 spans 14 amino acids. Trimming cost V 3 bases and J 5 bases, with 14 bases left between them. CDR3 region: CASSSLAERTEAFF. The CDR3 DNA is TGCGCCAGCAGCTCCCTTGCAGAGAGAACTGAAGCTTTCTTT.

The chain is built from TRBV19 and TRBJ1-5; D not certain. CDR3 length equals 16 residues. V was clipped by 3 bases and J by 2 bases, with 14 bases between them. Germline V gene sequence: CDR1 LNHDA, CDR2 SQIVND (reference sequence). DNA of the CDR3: TGTGCCAGTAGTATTTTGATGGGTTCCGGCAATCAGCCCCAGCATTTT. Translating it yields CASSILMGSGNQPQHF. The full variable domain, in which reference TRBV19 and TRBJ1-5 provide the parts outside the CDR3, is DGGITQSPKYLFRKEGQNVTLSCEQNLNHDAMYWYRQDPGQGLRLIYYSQIVNDFQKGDIAEGYSVSREKKESFPLTVTSAQKNPTAFYLCASSILMGSGNQPQHFGDGTRLSIL.

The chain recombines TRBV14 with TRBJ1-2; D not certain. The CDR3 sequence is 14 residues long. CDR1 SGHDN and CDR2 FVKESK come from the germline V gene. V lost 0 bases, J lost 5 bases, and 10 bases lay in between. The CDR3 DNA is TGTGCCAGCAGCCAAGAACGAGCCCCTTATGGCTACACCTTC. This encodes CASSQERAPYGYTF.

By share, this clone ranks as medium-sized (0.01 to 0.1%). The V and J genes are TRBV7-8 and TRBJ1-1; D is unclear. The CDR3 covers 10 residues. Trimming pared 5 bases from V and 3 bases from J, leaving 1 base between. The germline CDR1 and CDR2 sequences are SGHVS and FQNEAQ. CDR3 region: CASSDTEAFF. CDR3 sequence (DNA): TGTGCCAGCAGCGACACTGAAGCTTTCTTT. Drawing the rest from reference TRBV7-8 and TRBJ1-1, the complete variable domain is GAGVSQSPRYKVAKRGQDVALRCDPISGHVSLFWYQQALGQGPEFLTYFQNEAQLDKSGLPSDRFFAERPEGSVSTLKIQRTQQEDSAVYLCASSDTEAFFGQGTRLTVV.

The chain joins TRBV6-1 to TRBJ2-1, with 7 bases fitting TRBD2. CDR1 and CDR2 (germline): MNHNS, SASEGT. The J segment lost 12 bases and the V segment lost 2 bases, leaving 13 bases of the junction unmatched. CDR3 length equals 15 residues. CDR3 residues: CASSESGVVRGLQFF. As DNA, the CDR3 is TGTGCCAGCAGTGAAAGCGGGGTGGTGCGGGGTTTGCAGTTCTTC.

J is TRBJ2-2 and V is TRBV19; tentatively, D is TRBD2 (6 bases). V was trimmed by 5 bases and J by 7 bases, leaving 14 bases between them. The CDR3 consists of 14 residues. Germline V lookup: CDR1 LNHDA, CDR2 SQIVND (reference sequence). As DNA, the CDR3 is TGTGCCAGTAGTCCGAGACTAGTTCACGGGGAGCTGTTTTTT. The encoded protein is CASSPRLVHGELFF.

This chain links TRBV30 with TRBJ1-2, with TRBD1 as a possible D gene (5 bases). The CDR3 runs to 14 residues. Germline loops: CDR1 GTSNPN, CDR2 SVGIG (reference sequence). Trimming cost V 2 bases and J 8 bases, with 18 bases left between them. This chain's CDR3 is CAWSWGPPTRGYTF. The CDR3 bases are TGTGCCTGGAGTTGGGGACCGCCGACCCGGGGCTACACCTTC.